The 14 T cell receptor beta chains below all came from one sample that was sequenced in a study of T cell clonality in common variable immunodeficiency. Data came from immunoSEQ multiplex PCR; TCRdb stores just in-frame clones and leaves some out. The sample yields roughly 32,000 clones, without any singletons. Specimen: peripheral blood mononuclear cells. Receptors originate from a person between 18 and 75 years old in good health.

There are a few counts of this clone. The CDR3 goes on 3 residues after the read ends, and that part is filled in from the germline J gene. The chain combines TRBV7-8 with TRBJ2-3; TRBD1 or TRBD2 may be the D gene (5 bases each). The CDR3 has 14 residues. Germline-derived CDR1 and CDR2 are SGHVS and FQNEAQ. The sequenced part of the CDR3 DNA is TGTGCCAGCACCCTCGAGGGGTCAAGTCAGCCG. Its protein is CASTLEGSSQP. The complete CDR3 sequence is CASTLEGSSQPQYF.

This clone showed up many times. Coverage ceases 3 residues before the CDR3 finishes, and the germline J gene fills in the end. The chain carries TRBV7-3 and TRBJ1-1; a weak D match, TRBD1 (5 bases). Germline CDR1 is SGHTA and CDR2 is FQGTGA. The CDR3 sequence is 13 residues long. Trimming removed 2 bases at V and 6 bases at J, with 10 bases between. The CDR3 spells CASSLEGFAEAFF. Incomplete CDR3 DNA: TGTGCCAGCAGCTTAGAGGGGTTCGCTGAA.

This clone was counted ten times or more. The read is 3 residues too short to cover the CDR3 end, so that end is filled in from the germline J gene. The gene calls are TRBV20-1 and TRBJ1-4; a possible D gene is TRBD1 (5 bases). Per the germline V gene, CDR1 is DFQATT and CDR2 is SNEGSKA (reference sequence). This CDR3 comprises 16 residues. V was cut by 3 bases and J by 5 bases, with 19 bases left in between. CDR3 bases read: TGCAGTGCTAGGGATACTCTGGCGGGGGAAAATGAAAAA. It encodes CSARDTLAGENEK. The CDR3 in its entirety is CSARDTLAGENEKLFF.

Of note for this clone: The CDR3 goes on 3 residues after the read ends, and that part is filled in from the germline J gene. The chain links TRBV2 to TRBJ1-2, with TRBD1 matching 10 bases. Germline CDR1 reads SNHLY; CDR2 reads FYNNEI. The CDR3 is made up of 15 amino acids. The J segment lost 0 bases and the V segment lost 4 bases, leaving 2 bases of the junction unmatched. CDR3 amino acids: CASSADRGANYGYTF. The sequenced CDR3 bases are TGTGCCAGCAGTGCGGACAGGGGGGCTAACTATGGC.

The table lists this clone with many counts. The read ends 3 residues shy of where the CDR3 ends; the end is completed using the germline J gene. This rearrangement joins TRBV7-9 to TRBJ1-5, with a weak D call TRBD1 (5 bases). Germline lookup yields CDR1 SEHNR and CDR2 FQNEAQ (reference sequence). V dropped 6 bases and J dropped 3 bases, with 12 bases sitting between them. The CDR3 covers 14 residues. The sequenced part of the CDR3 DNA is TGTGCCAGCAGTTTGGACACTCTCAATCAGCCC. It codes for CASSLDTLNQP. The entire CDR3 protein reads CASSLDTLNQPQHF.

Ten or more counts support this clone. The CDR3 loop is CSATSGTSGLTDTQYF. The covered CDR3 bases are TGCAGTGCGACCTCCGGGACTAGCGGCCTCACAGATACG. The J gene is TRBJ2-3, the V gene TRBV20-1; 11 nucleotides agree with TRBD2. Read coverage stops 3 residues before the CDR3 terminus; the germline J gene supplies the remainder. CDR3 size: 16 residues. The V segment lost 6 bases and the J segment 2 bases; nucleotides outside the gene matches: 10. Germline CDR1 DFQATT, CDR2 SNEGSKA (reference sequence).

This clone was observed at least ten times. The sample holds other DNA sequences that translate to the same CDR3. CDR3 sequence: CSVEDSYGYEQYF. The part of the CDR3 DNA that was read is TGCAGCGTTGAAGATTCGTACGGGTACGAG. The genes are TRBV29-1 and TRBJ2-7; D uncertain. The read halts 3 residues ahead of the CDR3 end, with the missing end drawn from the germline J gene. Germline V gene lookup returns CDR1 SQVTM and CDR2 ANQGSEA. Trimming took 0 bases from V and 4 from J, leaving 10 bases between them. There are 13 residues in the CDR3.

As for this clone: From the germline J gene comes the end of the CDR3, since the read stops 3 residues before it. The genes are TRBV7-9 and TRBJ2-3; 8 bases are shared with TRBD1. The CDR3 extends over 15 amino acids. CDR1 SEHNR and CDR2 FQNEAQ come from the germline V gene (reference sequence). The sequenced CDR3 bases are TGTGCCAGCAGCCCAAGGACAGGGAGCAATCAGCCG. This gives the protein CASSPRTGSNQP. The whole CDR3 sequence reads CASSPRTGSNQPQYF.

This clone was observed a handful of times. The read gets to within 3 residues of the CDR3 end, and the germline J gene fills in the rest. This chain links TRBV2 with TRBJ2-1; maybe TRBD1 (8 bases). Looked up from germline, CDR1 is SNHLY and CDR2 is FYNNEI. The CDR3 is 16 residues long. V was trimmed by 6 bases and J by 8 bases, leaving 23 bases between them. This CDR3 reads CASRAANRGGEDEQFF. The part of the CDR3 DNA that was read is TGTGCCAGCAGAGCGGCAAACAGGGGGGGCGAGGATGAG.

In its sample, this clone was seen many times. The CDR3 end is not reached by the read, which stops 3 residues before it; the germline J gene fills it in. This sequence joins TRBV18 and TRBJ2-3; D ambiguous. With 0 bases removed from V and 1 base from J, the gap between germline ends came to 8 bases. The germline gives CDR1 KGHSH, CDR2 LQKENI. CDR3 length: 15 amino acids. The sequenced part of the CDR3 DNA is TGTGCCAGCTCACCACCGTCCCCGGGCACAGATACG. It encodes CASSPPSPGTDT. The whole CDR3 sequence reads CASSPPSPGTDTQYF.

This clone has a count of ten or more. The read terminates 3 residues before the CDR3 end, so the remaining end is supplied by the germline J gene. The chain uses TRBV29-1 and TRBJ2-1; the match to TRBD1 covers 10 bases. Losses at the gene ends were 3 bases for V and 8 bases for J; bases not matched to a gene: 7. CDR1 and CDR2 (germline): SQVTM, ANQGSEA. The length of the CDR3 is 14 residues. The CDR3 region is CSVDWDRGLDEQFF. Partial CDR3 DNA: TGCAGCGTTGATTGGGACAGGGGATTGGATGAG.

This clone was picked up many times. The CDR3 goes on 3 residues after the read ends, and that part is filled in from the germline J gene. The chain links TRBV7-3 to TRBJ1-6, with D hard to call. CDR1 SGHTA and CDR2 FQGTGA come from the germline V gene. The length of the CDR3 is 13 residues. The chain's CDR3 is CASSAGPFSTLHF. The part of the CDR3 DNA that was read is TGTGCCAGCAGCGCGGGTCCCTTTTCGACC.

At least ten counts were recorded for this clone. Read coverage stops 3 residues before the CDR3 terminus; the germline J gene supplies the remainder. The rearrangement links TRBV7-9 to TRBJ1-2; D possibly corresponds to TRBD1 (5 bases). Deletions cut 6 bases from V and 0 bases from J, with 8 bases between. Germline CDR1 is SEHNR and CDR2 is FQNEAQ (reference sequence). The CDR3 covers 13 residues. CDR3 protein: CASRQTANYGYTF. CDR3 bases read: TGTGCCAGCAGACAGACAGCTAACTATGGC.

Ten or more counts support this clone. The read terminates 3 residues ahead of where the CDR3 ends, so the germline J gene completes it. The rearrangement links TRBV19 to TRBJ1-4; D gene unclear. Trimming cost V 5 bases and J 0 bases, with 7 bases left between them. The CDR3 totals 14 residues. Germline V gives CDR1 LNHDA, CDR2 SQIVND (reference sequence). The sequenced CDR3 bases are TGTGCCAGTAGTTGGGCTACAACTAATGAAAAA. Translated: CASSWATTNEK. The entire CDR3 reads CASSWATTNEKLFF.